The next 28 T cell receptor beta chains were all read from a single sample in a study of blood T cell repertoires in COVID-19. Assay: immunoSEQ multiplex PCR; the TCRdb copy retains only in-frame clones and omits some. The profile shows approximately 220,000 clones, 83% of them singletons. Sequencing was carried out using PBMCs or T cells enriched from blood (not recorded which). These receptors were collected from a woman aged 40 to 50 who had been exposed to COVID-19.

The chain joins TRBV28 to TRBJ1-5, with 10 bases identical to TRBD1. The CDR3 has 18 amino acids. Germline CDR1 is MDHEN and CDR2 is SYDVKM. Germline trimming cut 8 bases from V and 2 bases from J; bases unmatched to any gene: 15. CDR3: CASAYRDRGFFGNQPQHF. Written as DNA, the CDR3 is TGTGCCAGCGCGTACCGGGACAGGGGATTTTTTGGCAATCAGCCCCAGCATTTT.

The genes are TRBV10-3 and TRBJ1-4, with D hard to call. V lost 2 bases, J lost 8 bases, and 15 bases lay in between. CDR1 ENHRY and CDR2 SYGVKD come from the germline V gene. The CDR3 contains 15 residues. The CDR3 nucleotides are TGTGCCATCAGTGAGGCGCCACCCCGGGGAGAAAAACTGTTTTTT. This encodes CAISEAPPRGEKLFF.

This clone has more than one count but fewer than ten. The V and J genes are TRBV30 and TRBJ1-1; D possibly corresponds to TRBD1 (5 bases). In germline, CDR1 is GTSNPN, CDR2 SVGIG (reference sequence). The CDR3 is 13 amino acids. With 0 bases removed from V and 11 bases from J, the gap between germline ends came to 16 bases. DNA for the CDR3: TGTGCCTGGAGTGTAAGGGATAGGGGCCCGGCTTTCTTT. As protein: CAWSVRDRGPAFF.

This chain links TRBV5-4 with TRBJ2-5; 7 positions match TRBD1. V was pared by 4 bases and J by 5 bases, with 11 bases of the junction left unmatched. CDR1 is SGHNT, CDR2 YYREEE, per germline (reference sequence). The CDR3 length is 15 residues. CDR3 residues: CASSDTTGARETQYF. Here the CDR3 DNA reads TGTGCCAGCAGCGATACTACAGGGGCTAGGGAGACCCAGTACTTC.

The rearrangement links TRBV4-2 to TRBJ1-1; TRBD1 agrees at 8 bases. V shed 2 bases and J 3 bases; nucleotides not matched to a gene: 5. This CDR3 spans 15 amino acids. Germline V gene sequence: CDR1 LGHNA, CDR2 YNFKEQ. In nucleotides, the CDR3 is TGTGCCAGCAGCCAATCCAGGGGGCGCGACACTGAAGCTTTCTTT. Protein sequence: CASSQSRGRDTEAFF.

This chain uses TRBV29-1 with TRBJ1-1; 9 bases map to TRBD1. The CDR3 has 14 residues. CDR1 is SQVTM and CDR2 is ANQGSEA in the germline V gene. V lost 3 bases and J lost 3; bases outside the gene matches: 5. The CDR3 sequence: CSVDPTGGYTEAFF. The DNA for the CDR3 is TGCAGCGTTGACCCGACAGGGGGGTACACTGAAGCTTTCTTT.

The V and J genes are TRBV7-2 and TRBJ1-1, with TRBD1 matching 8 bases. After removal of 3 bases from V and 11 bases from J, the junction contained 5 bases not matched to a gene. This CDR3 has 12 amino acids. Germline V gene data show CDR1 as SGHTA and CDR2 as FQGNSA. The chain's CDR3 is CASSLRTGMAFF. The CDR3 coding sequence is TGTGCCAGCAGCTTGAGGACAGGGATGGCTTTCTTT.

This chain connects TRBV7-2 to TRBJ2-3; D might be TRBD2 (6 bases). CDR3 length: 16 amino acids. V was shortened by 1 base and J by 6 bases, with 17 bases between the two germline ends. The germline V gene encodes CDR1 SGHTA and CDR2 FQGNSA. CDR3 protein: CASSLGVVLRGDTQYF. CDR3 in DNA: TGTGCCAGCAGCTTAGGGGTGGTCCTCCGGGGGGATACGCAGTATTTT.

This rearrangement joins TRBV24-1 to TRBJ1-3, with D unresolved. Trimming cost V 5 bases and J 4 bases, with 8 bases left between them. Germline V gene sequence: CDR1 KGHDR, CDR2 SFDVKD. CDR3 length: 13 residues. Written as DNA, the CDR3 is TGTGCCACCAGTGCGAGCGAAGGAAACACCATATATTTT. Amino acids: CATSASEGNTIYF.

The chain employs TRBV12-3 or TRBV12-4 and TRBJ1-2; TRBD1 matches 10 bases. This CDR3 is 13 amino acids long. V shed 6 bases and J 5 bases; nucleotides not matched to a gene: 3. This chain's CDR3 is CASRGTGVYGYTF. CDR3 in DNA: TGTGCCAGCAGGGGGACAGGGGTATATGGCTACACCTTC.

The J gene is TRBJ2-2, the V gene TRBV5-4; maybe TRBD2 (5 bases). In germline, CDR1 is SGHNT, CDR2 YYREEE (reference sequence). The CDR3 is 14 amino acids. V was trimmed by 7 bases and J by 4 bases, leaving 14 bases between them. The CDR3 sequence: CASGAARGTGELFF. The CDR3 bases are TGTGCCAGCGGCGCTGCTCGGGGCACCGGGGAGCTGTTTTTT.

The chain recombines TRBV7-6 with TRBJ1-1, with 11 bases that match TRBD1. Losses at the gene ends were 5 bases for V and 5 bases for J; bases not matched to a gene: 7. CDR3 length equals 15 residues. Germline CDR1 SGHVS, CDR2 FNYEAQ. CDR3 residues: CASSPTGTGGTEAFF. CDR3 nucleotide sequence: TGTGCCAGCAGCCCTACCGGGACAGGGGGGACTGAAGCTTTCTTT.

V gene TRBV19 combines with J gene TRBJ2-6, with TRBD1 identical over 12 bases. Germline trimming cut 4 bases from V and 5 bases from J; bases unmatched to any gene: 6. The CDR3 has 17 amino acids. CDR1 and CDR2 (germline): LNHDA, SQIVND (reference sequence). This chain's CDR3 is CASSTWDRGRRANVLTF. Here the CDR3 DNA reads TGTGCCAGTAGTACATGGGACAGGGGGCGACGGGCCAACGTCCTGACTTTC.

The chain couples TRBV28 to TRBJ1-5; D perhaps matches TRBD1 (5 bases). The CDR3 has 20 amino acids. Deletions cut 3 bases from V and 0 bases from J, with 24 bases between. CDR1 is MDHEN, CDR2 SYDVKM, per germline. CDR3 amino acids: CASSFPWVAGIDTSNQPQHF. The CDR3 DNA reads TGTGCCAGCAGTTTCCCATGGGTGGCAGGGATTGATACTAGCAATCAGCCCCAGCATTTT.

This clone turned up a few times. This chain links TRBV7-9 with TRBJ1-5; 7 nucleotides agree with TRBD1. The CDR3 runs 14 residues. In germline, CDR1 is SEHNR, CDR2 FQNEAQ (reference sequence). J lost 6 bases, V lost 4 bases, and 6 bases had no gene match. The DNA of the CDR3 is TGTGCCAGCAGCTCCGACAGGGCCAGTCAGCCCCAGCATTTT. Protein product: CASSSDRASQPQHF.

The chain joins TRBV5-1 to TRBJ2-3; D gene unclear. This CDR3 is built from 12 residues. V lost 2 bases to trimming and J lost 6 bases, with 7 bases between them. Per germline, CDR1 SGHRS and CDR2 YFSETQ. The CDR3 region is CASSFISDTQYF. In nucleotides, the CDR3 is TGCGCCAGCAGCTTTATCTCCGATACGCAGTATTTT. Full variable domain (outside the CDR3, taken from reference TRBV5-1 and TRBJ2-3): KAGVTQTPRYLIKTRGQQVTLSCSPISGHRSVSWYQQTPGQGLQFLFEYFSETQRNKGNFPGRFSGRQFSNSRSEMNVSTLELGDSALYLCASSFISDTQYFGPGTRLTVL.

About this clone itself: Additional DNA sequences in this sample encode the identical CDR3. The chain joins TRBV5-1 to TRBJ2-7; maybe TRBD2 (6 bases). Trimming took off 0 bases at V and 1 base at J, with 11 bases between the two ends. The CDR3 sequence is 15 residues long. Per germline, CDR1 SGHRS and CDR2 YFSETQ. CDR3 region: CASSLAPGSSYEQYF. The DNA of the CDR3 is TGCGCCAGCAGCTTGGCACCCGGGAGTTCCTACGAGCAGTACTTC.

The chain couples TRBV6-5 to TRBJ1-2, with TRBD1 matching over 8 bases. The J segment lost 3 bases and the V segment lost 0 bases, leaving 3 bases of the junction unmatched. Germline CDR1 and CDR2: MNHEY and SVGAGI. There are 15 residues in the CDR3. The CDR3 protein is CASSYSAGGYYGYTF. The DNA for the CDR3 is TGTGCCAGCAGTTACTCGGCAGGGGGCTACTATGGCTACACCTTC.

In DNA form, the CDR3 reads TGTGCCAGCAGCCACAGCTCCCAAGCTTTCTTT. Translation: CASSHSSQAFF. The chain is built from TRBV11-2 and TRBJ1-1; D gene uncertain. This CDR3 region has 11 residues. The germline gives CDR1 SGHAT, CDR2 FQNNGV. Trimming removed 5 bases at V and 9 bases at J, with 10 bases between. Complete variable domain (other parts from reference TRBV11-2 and TRBJ1-1): EAGVAQSPRYKIIEKRQSVAFWCNPISGHATLYWYQQILGQGPKLLIQFQNNGVVDDSQLPKDRFSAERLKGVDSTLKIQPAKLEDSAVYLCASSHSSQAFFGQGTRLTVV.

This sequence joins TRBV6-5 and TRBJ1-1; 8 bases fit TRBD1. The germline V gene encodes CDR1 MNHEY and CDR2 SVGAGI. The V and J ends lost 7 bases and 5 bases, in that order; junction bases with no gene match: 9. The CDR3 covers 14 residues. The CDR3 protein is CASNTGTGWTEAFF. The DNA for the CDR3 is TGTGCCAGCAACACCGGGACAGGTTGGACTGAAGCTTTCTTT.

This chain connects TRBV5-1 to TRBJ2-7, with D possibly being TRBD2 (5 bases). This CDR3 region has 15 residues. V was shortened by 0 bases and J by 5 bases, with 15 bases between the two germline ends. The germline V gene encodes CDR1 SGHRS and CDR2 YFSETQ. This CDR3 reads CASSLVSGGLDEQYF. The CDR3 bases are TGCGCCAGCAGCTTGGTCAGCGGAGGTCTCGACGAGCAGTACTTC.

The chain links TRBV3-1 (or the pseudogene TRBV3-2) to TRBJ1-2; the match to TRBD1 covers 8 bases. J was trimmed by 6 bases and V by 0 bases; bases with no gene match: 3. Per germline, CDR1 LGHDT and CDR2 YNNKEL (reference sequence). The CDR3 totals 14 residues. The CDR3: CASSQDLQGDGYTF. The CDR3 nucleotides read TGTGCCAGCAGCCAAGATCTACAGGGGGATGGCTACACCTTC.

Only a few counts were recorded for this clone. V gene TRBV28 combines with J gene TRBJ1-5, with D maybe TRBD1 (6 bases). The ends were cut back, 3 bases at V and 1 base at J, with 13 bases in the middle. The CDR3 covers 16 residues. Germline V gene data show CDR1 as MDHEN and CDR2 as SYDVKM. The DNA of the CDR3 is TGTGCCAGCAGTTTGGTCGGGCAGGGGAGCAATCAGCCCCAGCATTTT. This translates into CASSLVGQGSNQPQHF.

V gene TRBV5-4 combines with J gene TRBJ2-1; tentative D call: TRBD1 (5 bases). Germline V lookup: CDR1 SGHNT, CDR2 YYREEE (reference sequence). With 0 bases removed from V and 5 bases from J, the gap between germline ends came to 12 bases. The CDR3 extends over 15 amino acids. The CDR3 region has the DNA TGTGCCAGCAGCTTGGGACAGCCAACACACAATGAGCAGTTCTTC. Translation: CASSLGQPTHNEQFF.

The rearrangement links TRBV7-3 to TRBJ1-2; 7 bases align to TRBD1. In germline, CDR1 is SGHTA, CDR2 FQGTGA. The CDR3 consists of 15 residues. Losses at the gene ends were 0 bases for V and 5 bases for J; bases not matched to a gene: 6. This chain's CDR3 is CASSLTRGREYGYTF. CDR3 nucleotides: TGTGCCAGCAGCTTAACAAGGGGGCGAGAGTATGGCTACACCTTC.

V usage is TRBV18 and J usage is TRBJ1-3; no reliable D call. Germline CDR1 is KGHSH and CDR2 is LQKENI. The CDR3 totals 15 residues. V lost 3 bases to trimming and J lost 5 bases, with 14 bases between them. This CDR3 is CASSPRTATRNTIYF. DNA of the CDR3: TGTGCCAGCTCACCTCGGACTGCAACCCGAAACACCATATATTTT.

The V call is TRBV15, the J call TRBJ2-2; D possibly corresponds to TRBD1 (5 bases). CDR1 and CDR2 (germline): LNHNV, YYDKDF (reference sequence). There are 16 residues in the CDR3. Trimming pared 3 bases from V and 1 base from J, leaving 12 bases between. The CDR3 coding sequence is TGTGCCACCAGCAGGGGTCAAGGGGAGAACACCGGGGAGCTGTTTTTT. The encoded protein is CATSRGQGENTGELFF.

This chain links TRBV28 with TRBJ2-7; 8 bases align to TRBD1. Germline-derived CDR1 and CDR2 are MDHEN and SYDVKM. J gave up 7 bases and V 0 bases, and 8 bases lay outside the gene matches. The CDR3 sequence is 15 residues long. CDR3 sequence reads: CASSLWDRALQEQYF. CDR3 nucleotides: TGTGCCAGCAGTTTATGGGACAGGGCCCTACAAGAGCAGTACTTC.